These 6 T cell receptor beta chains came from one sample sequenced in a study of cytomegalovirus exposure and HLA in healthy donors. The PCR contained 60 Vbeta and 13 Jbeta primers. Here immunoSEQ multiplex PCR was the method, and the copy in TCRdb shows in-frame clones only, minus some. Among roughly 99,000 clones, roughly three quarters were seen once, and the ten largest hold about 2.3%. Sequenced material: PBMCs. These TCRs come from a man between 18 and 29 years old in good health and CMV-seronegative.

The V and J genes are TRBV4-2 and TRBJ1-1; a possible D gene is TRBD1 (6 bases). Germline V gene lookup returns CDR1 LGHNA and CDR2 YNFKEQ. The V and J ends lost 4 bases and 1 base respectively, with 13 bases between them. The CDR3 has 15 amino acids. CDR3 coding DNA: TGTGCCAGCAGCCGATCAGACAGGACGAACACTGAAGCTTTCTTT. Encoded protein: CASSRSDRTNTEAFF.

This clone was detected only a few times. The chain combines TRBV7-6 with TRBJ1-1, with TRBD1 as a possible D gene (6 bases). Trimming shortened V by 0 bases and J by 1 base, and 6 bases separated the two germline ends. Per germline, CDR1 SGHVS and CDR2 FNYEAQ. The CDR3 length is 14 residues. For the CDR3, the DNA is TGTGCCAGCAGCTTAGCAGGGGGGAACACTGAAGCTTTCTTT. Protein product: CASSLAGGNTEAFF.

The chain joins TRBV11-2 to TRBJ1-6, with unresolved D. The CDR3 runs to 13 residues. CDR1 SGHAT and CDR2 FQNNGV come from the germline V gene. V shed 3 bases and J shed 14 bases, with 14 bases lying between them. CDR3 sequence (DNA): TGTGCCAGCAGCTTTGGAGGGATAGAAGCCCTCCACTTT. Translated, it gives CASSFGGIEALHF.

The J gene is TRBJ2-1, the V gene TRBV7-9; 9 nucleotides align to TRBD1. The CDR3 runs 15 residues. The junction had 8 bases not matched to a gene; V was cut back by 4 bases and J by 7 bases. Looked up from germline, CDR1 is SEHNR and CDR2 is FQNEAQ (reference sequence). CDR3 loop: CASSSRDRERNEQFF. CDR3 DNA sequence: TGTGCCAGCAGCTCACGGGACAGGGAGAGGAATGAGCAGTTCTTC.

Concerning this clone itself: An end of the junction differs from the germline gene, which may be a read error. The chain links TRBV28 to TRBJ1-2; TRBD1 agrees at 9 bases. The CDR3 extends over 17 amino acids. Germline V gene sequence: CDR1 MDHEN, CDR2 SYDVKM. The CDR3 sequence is CASSLGGQGDGLYGYPF. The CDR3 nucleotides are TGTGCCAGCAGCCTGGGGGGACAGGGTGACGGTTTATATGGCTACCCCTTC.

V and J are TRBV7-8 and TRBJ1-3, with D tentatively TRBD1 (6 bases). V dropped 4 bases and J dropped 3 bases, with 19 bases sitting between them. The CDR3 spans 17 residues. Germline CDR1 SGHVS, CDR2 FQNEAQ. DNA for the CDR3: TGTGCCAGCAGCTGGACAGAGACAGACTCGGGTGGAAACACCATATATTTT. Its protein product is CASSWTETDSGGNTIYF.